Listed below are T cell receptor beta chains from one sample, sequenced in a study of T cells in localized non-small cell lung cancer. The protocol was immunoSEQ multiplex PCR, while the TCRdb copy is restricted to in-frame clones and leaves out a portion. Here the sample spans thousands of clones, 33% being singletons. The material sequenced was normal lung tissue next to the tumor, taken before any cancer treatment. Receptors were obtained from a woman aged 35-75 years with stage I lung adenocarcinoma. Both conserved end residues are part of each CDR3. D genes are given only for firm matches. Rows may omit the clone size; those that give it use once, few, many or a size class.

clone size	J gene	D gene	V gene	CDR3 DNA	CDR3 protein
few	TRBJ2-7	TRBD1	TRBV11-3	TGTGCCAGCAGCATACAGGGGGCTCCCTTCTACGAGCAGTACTTC	CASSIQGAPFYEQYF
NA	TRBJ1-3	TRBD1	TRBV5-1	TGCGCCAGCAGCTGGGGAACCGGGACAGAACGAAACACCATATATTTT	CASSWGTGTERNTIYF
NA	TRBJ2-2	NA	TRBV10-3	TGTGCCATCAGTGAGTCAGGGAACACCGGGGAGCTGTTTTTT	CAISESGNTGELFF
NA	TRBJ1-5	NA	TRBV19	TGTGCCAGTGGCCGGGACAATCAGCCCCAGCATTTT	CASGRDNQPQHF
NA	TRBJ1-5	TRBD1	TRBV30	TGTGCCTGGAGTGCGGGACAGGGCGATCAGCCCCAGCATTTT	CAWSAGQGDQPQHF
NA	TRBJ2-7	NA	TRBV6-8	TGTGCCAGCTGTCCCCGACAGGTACCGGCCTACGAGCAGTACTTC	CASCPRQVPAYEQYF
few	TRBJ2-7	TRBD2	TRBV6-7	TGTGCCAGCAGTTCCCCAGCGGGAGTTACCTACGAGCAGTACTTC	CASSSPAGVTYEQYF
few	TRBJ1-1	TRBD1	TRBV6-8	TGTGCCATCAGGTCAGGGGGCGGGAACACTGAAGCTTTCTTT	CAIRSGGGNTEAFF
NA	TRBJ2-7	TRBD2	TRBV19	TGTGCCAGTAGTATATCTAGCGGGGCTACCTACGAGCAGTACTTC	CASSISSGATYEQYF
few	TRBJ1-2	NA	TRBV6-8	TGTGCCAGCAGTTACGGGGACACCGGCTACACCTTC	CASSYGDTGYTF
NA	TRBJ1-5	TRBD1	TRBV10-3	TGTGCCATCAGTGAGTTACTGGGACAGTACCCCCAGCCCCAGCATTTT	CAISELLGQYPQPQHF
NA	TRBJ1-3	TRBD1	TRBV28	TGTGCCAGCAGCCCAGGGGACAGGGGGGGAAACACCATATATTTT	CASSPGDRGGNTIYF
NA	TRBJ2-5	NA	TRBV18	TGTGCCAGCTCAGTCTTTAGTAAGGTCGAGACCCAGTACTTC	CASSVFSKVETQYF
few	TRBJ2-7	NA	TRBV2	TGTGCCAGTTGCGTATATACCTACGAGCAGTACTTC	CASCVYTYEQYF
NA	TRBJ1-6	TRBD1	TRBV5-1	TGCGCCAGCAGTCGGGACAGGGAAGGATCACCCCTCCACTTT	CASSRDREGSPLHF